This TCR beta chain was sequenced in a study of T cells in Graves' hyperthyroidism and ophthalmopathy. Of note for this clonotype: Its target is unknown.

Study-wide results and caveats: Among thyroid clonotypes expanded above 0.001, most also appeared in blood.

Researchers took RNA transcripts and amplified the TCR beta CDR3 regions from them. In the first-round RT-PCR of the TCR CDR3, the HTBI primer set was used. From the multiplex PCR reads, TCRdb called clonotypes with MiXCR, one entry per CDR3 protein. The profile shows around 600,000 distinct CDR3 sequences, approximately 15% of them singletons. Per the germline V gene, CDR1 is DFQATT and CDR2 is SNEGSKA (reference sequence). Deletions cut 5 bases from V and 0 bases from J, with 14 bases between. This CDR3 is built from 15 residues. Source material: blood. This clonotype was sampled from a woman aged 40 to 50 with Graves' ophthalmopathy. J is TRBJ2-4 and V is TRBV20-1; D perhaps matches TRBD2 (7 bases). The CDR3 DNA sequence: TGCAGTGCTCACCTAGGGGGGGTAGCCAAAAACATTCAGTACTTC. It yields the protein CSAHLGGVAKNIQYF.